This is a list of T cell receptor beta chains from one sample in a study of blood T cell repertoires in COVID-19. Assay: immunoSEQ multiplex PCR; the TCRdb copy retains only in-frame clones and omits some. The table records 150,000 to 180,000 clones, 75% to 95% of them present only once. The material sequenced was peripheral blood. The receptors here all came from a man aged 50 to 59 with acute or convalescent COVID-19. The CDR3 runs from the conserved cysteine through the conserved F or W. A D gene is named only where the DNA matches it firmly. A clone size is listed for some rows: how often the clone was seen (once, few, many), or a class if it is expanded.

abundance: -; d_gene: -; j_gene: TRBJ2-3; v_gene: TRBV19; CDR3aa: CASSPPGDSRTDTQYF; CDR3nt: TGTGCCAGTAGTCCCCCGGGGGACTCTCGCACAGATACGCAGTATTTT
abundance: once; d_gene: -; j_gene: TRBJ2-2; v_gene: TRBV7-9; CDR3aa: CASSFPSGGGATGELFF; CDR3nt: TGTGCCAGCAGCTTTCCCTCTGGGGGGGGCGCCACCGGGGAGCTGTTTTTT
abundance: -; d_gene: TRBD2; j_gene: TRBJ2-4; v_gene: TRBV9; CDR3aa: CASSVGGGEGKNIQYF; CDR3nt: TGTGCCAGCAGCGTAGGAGGAGGGGAGGGCAAAAACATTCAGTACTTC
abundance: -; d_gene: TRBD1; j_gene: TRBJ2-3; v_gene: TRBV7-2; CDR3aa: CASSLTGGASDTQYF; CDR3nt: TGTGCCAGCAGCTTGACAGGGGGCGCATCAGATACGCAGTATTTT
abundance: -; d_gene: TRBD1; j_gene: TRBJ1-5; v_gene: TRBV27; CDR3aa: CASGTDRSRARPQHF; CDR3nt: TGTGCCAGCGGGACGGACAGGAGCCGTGCGAGGCCCCAGCATTTT
abundance: -; d_gene: -; j_gene: TRBJ1-3; v_gene: TRBV19; CDR3aa: CASRPGLSSGNTIYF; CDR3nt: TGTGCCAGCCGACCGGGACTGTCCTCTGGAAACACCATATATTTT
abundance: -; d_gene: -; j_gene: TRBJ1-2; v_gene: TRBV6-5; CDR3aa: CASSPGSEVYGYTF; CDR3nt: TGTGCCAGCAGCCCAGGGTCAGAAGTCTATGGCTACACCTTC
abundance: -; d_gene: TRBD1; j_gene: TRBJ2-2; v_gene: TRBV5-6; CDR3aa: CASSLRTGRANTGELFF; CDR3nt: TGTGCCAGCAGCCTTCGGACAGGTCGCGCGAACACCGGGGAGCTGTTTTTT
abundance: -; d_gene: TRBD1; j_gene: TRBJ2-1; v_gene: TRBV19; CDR3aa: CATDKGTVNNEQFF; CDR3nt: TGTGCCACCGACAAAGGGACAGTCAACAATGAGCAGTTCTTC
abundance: -; d_gene: -; j_gene: TRBJ1-1; v_gene: TRBV2; CDR3aa: CASSLSGSQNTEAFF; CDR3nt: TGTGCCAGCAGCCTTAGCGGGAGCCAGAACACTGAAGCTTTCTTT
abundance: once; d_gene: TRBD2; j_gene: TRBJ2-2; v_gene: TRBV5-4; CDR3aa: CASSFGAGGGVPGELFF; CDR3nt: TGTGCCAGCAGCTTTGGAGCGGGGGGCGGGGTTCCCGGGGAGCTGTTTTTT
abundance: -; d_gene: TRBD1; j_gene: TRBJ1-6; v_gene: TRBV25-1; CDR3aa: CASSELTGRTNSPLHF; CDR3nt: TGTGCCAGCAGTGAGTTGACAGGGCGGACTAATTCACCCCTCCACTTT
abundance: -; d_gene: -; j_gene: TRBJ2-6; v_gene: TRBV6-2/TRBV6-3; CDR3aa: CASSFQGMSSGANVLTF; CDR3nt: TGTGCCAGCAGTTTCCAGGGGATGAGCTCTGGGGCCAACGTCCTGACTTTC
abundance: -; d_gene: -; j_gene: TRBJ1-6; v_gene: TRBV2; CDR3aa: CASSEARVNSPLHF; CDR3nt: TGTGCCAGCAGTGAGGCCAGGGTAAATTCACCCCTCCACTTT
abundance: -; d_gene: TRBD1; j_gene: TRBJ2-6; v_gene: TRBV6-5; CDR3aa: CASGQGATGANVLTF; CDR3nt: TGTGCCAGCGGACAGGGGGCGACTGGGGCCAACGTCCTGACTTTC
abundance: -; d_gene: TRBD2; j_gene: TRBJ2-3; v_gene: TRBV19; CDR3aa: CASSQREWGTDTQYF; CDR3nt: TGTGCCAGTAGTCAGCGGGAGTGGGGCACAGATACGCAGTATTTT
abundance: -; d_gene: -; j_gene: TRBJ1-1; v_gene: TRBV19; CDR3aa: CASSRNRAVNTEAFF; CDR3nt: TGTGCCAGTAGTAGAAACCGAGCGGTGAACACTGAAGCTTTCTTT
abundance: -; d_gene: TRBD1; j_gene: TRBJ1-6; v_gene: TRBV27; CDR3aa: CASSGRQGKGSPLHF; CDR3nt: TGTGCCAGCAGTGGACGACAGGGGAAGGGGTCACCCCTCCACTTT
abundance: -; d_gene: -; j_gene: TRBJ1-5; v_gene: TRBV10-3; CDR3aa: CAISGATSNQPQHF; CDR3nt: TGTGCCATCAGTGGAGCCACTAGCAATCAGCCCCAGCATTTT
abundance: -; d_gene: -; j_gene: TRBJ2-1; v_gene: TRBV11-2; CDR3aa: CASSLAGWASYNEQFF; CDR3nt: TGTGCCAGCAGCTTAGCTGGCTGGGCCTCCTACAATGAGCAGTTCTTC
abundance: -; d_gene: TRBD1; j_gene: TRBJ2-1; v_gene: TRBV7-8; CDR3aa: CASSLLTGASYNEQFF; CDR3nt: TGTGCCAGCAGCCTACTGACAGGGGCCTCCTACAATGAGCAGTTCTTC
abundance: -; d_gene: TRBD1; j_gene: TRBJ2-5; v_gene: TRBV19; CDR3aa: CASSTWGSQGAPRQRETQYF; CDR3nt: TGTGCCAGTAGTACGTGGGGCTCTCAGGGGGCTCCCCGACAACGGGAGACCCAGTACTTC
abundance: once; d_gene: -; j_gene: TRBJ1-3; v_gene: TRBV7-2; CDR3aa: CASSLGVSGSGNTIYF; CDR3nt: TGTGCCAGCAGCTTAGGGGTTTCGGGCTCTGGAAACACCATATATTTT
abundance: -; d_gene: -; j_gene: TRBJ1-5; v_gene: TRBV6-1; CDR3aa: CASSEGRGSGQPQHF; CDR3nt: TGTGCCAGCAGTGAAGGGCGAGGGAGTGGGCAGCCCCAGCATTTT
abundance: few; d_gene: -; j_gene: TRBJ1-5; v_gene: TRBV6-5; CDR3aa: CASRGLQEPQHF; CDR3nt: TGTGCCAGCAGAGGGTTACAGGAGCCCCAGCATTTT
abundance: once; d_gene: -; j_gene: TRBJ1-6; v_gene: TRBV27; CDR3aa: CASSLTPRNSPLHF; CDR3nt: TGTGCCAGCAGTTTAACACCCAGAAATTCACCCCTCCACTTT
abundance: -; d_gene: -; j_gene: TRBJ1-5; v_gene: TRBV15; CDR3aa: CATSSHSFQPQHF; CDR3nt: TGTGCCACCAGCAGCCACAGTTTTCAGCCCCAGCATTTT